This T cell receptor (beta chain) emerged from a study of blood T cells in healthy people across ages. The wider study: Per two T cells, template switching captured roughly one barcoded beta molecule. Findings and caveats of the study: Diversity of TCR beta per million T cells declined in a roughly linear way with age.

This clonotype was detected a few times. Its target is not known. Total RNA extracted from each sample amounted to at least 5 micrograms. Per germline, CDR1 SGDLS and CDR2 YYNGEE. Trimming at V came to 0 bases and at J to 7 bases, leaving 12 bases not matched to a gene. This CDR3 comprises 16 residues. A J-beta primer mix and a sample-barcoded 5' primer were used in a second PCR of about 6 to 12 cycles. Researchers report that a template-switch adaptor with 12 random nucleotides tagged each cDNA molecule. One entry per CDR3 protein results from TCRdb running MiXCR on the 5' RACE reads. The sample yields some 1.6 million distinct CDR3 sequences, approximately 32% seen once.

The sequenced material came from blood. This receptor was identified in a woman aged 25 to 39 in good health. The chain employs TRBV9 and TRBJ2-7; 8 bases match TRBD1. The CDR3 here is CASSVAGNRGTGEQYF. In DNA form, the CDR3 reads TGTGCCAGCAGCGTAGCGGGAAACAGGGGGACGGGAGAGCAGTACTTC.